This T cell receptor (beta chain) was recorded in a study of T cell changes during pregnancy in multiple sclerosis. The V segment lost 5 bases and the J segment 0 bases; nucleotides outside the gene matches: 7. Germline CDR1 reads SGHAT; CDR2 reads FQDESV (reference sequence). CDR3 length: 16 amino acids. Repertoires were generated with immunoSEQ multiplex PCR, while TCRdb's copy carries only in-frame clones and drops some. The sample lists approximately 70,000 clones, about nine tenths occurring once. The clonotype was recovered from a female donor in good health, enrolled as a control in a pregnancy study. The chain carries TRBV11-1 and TRBJ2-1; the match to TRBD2 covers 7 bases. Specimen: peripheral blood, collected in the third trimester of pregnancy. This chain's CDR3 is CASSPASGSSYNEQFF. In nucleotides, the CDR3 is TGTGCCAGCAGCCCCGCTAGCGGTAGCTCCTACAATGAGCAGTTCTTC.